What follows is one TCR beta chain and its context. Specified time point: after neoadjuvant nivolumab, at surgical resection. Stage II-IVA oral cavity squamous cell carcinoma was new and untreated by systemic or radiation therapy. The data belong to a study of neoadjuvant anti-PD-1 for oral cavity cancer. PBMC libraries mostly used roughly 480 ng of input genomic DNA, with six replicates per sample. The data were produced by immunoSEQ multiplex PCR, yet TCRdb's version contains in-frame clones alone and is incomplete. The sample carries 11,000 to 15,000 clones, around 80% recorded once. The sequence was collected from a person aged 40 to 85 with oral cavity squamous cell carcinoma. The sample here was PBMCs, taken after nivolumab (anti-PD-1) treatment.

CDR3 protein: CASLTPPQGNQPQHF. As DNA, the CDR3 is TGTGCCAGTCTTACCCCGCCACAGGGGAACCAGCCCCAGCATTTT. This chain connects TRBV27 to TRBJ1-5, with TRBD1 matching 7 bases. The CDR3 is made up of 15 amino acids. The V segment lost 9 bases and the J segment 7 bases; nucleotides outside the gene matches: 15. Germline V gives CDR1 MNHEY, CDR2 SMNVEV (reference sequence).